Presented here are 5 T cell receptor beta chains from one specimen sequenced in a study of blood T cell repertoires in COVID-19. The table came from immunoSEQ multiplex PCR; TCRdb's copy has only in-frame clones and leaves some out. The sample has about 120,000 clones, approximately 70% seen once. The sample comprised peripheral blood. The origin of the receptors is a human donor with acute or convalescent COVID-19. The donor label of this sample is uncertain.

The table lists this clone with many counts. The chain has TRBV5-4 and TRBJ2-5; TRBD1 matches 10 bases. Germline V CDR1 and CDR2: SGHNT, YYREEE (reference sequence). This CDR3 is built from 13 residues. V lost 5 bases, J lost 4 bases, and 2 bases stayed unmatched. This CDR3 is CASSRDRGETQYF. In DNA form, the CDR3 reads TGTGCCAGCAGTCGGGACAGGGGAGAGACCCAGTACTTC.

This chain joins TRBV11-2 and TRBJ2-5; TRBD2 might be the D (6 bases). The CDR3 is 13 residues long. Per the germline V gene, CDR1 is SGHAT and CDR2 is FQNNGV. The V end lost 5 bases, the J end lost 5 bases, and 12 bases lay between the germline ends. The CDR3 here is CASSQGLGETQYF. CDR3 sequence (DNA): TGTGCCAGCAGCCAGGGACTCGGGGAGACCCAGTACTTC. Using reference TRBV11-2 and TRBJ2-5 for the parts outside the CDR3, the full variable domain is EAGVAQSPRYKIIEKRQSVAFWCNPISGHATLYWYQQILGQGPKLLIQFQNNGVVDDSQLPKDRFSAERLKGVDSTLKIQPAKLEDSAVYLCASSQGLGETQYFGPGTRLLVL.

This chain joins TRBV5-8 and TRBJ2-1; perhaps TRBD1 as D (6 bases). Trimming took off 4 bases at V and 10 bases at J, with 18 bases between the two ends. Germline V gene sequence: CDR1 SGHTS, CDR2 YDEGEE. The CDR3 covers 14 residues. CDR3 protein: CASSVKDRFLEQFF. The CDR3 DNA reads TGTGCCAGCAGCGTCAAAGACAGGTTTCTGGAGCAGTTCTTC.

This rearrangement joins TRBV24-1 to TRBJ2-7, with 8 bases matching TRBD1. This CDR3 spans 16 amino acids. The ends lost 4 bases at V and 0 bases at J; junction bases unmatched: 7. CDR1 and CDR2 (germline): KGHDR, SFDVKD. CDR3 sequence reads: CATSDSGGRGSYEQYF. CDR3 coding DNA: TGTGCCACCAGTGACTCAGGGGGCCGGGGCTCCTACGAGCAGTACTTC.

J is TRBJ1-2 and V is TRBV28; 11 nucleotides agree with TRBD1. CDR1 is MDHEN and CDR2 is SYDVKM in the germline V gene. Germline trimming cut 5 bases from V and 4 bases from J; bases unmatched to any gene: 3. The CDR3 sequence is 14 residues long. CDR3: CASSAGTGGYGYTF. CDR3 bases: TGTGCCAGCAGTGCCGGGACAGGGGGCTATGGCTACACCTTC.